Each of the 18 T cell receptor beta chains below was sequenced from the same sample in a study of blood T cell repertoires in COVID-19. Assay: immunoSEQ multiplex PCR; the TCRdb copy retains only in-frame clones and omits some. This repertoire shows hundreds of thousands of clones, about nine tenths found once; its top ten account for approximately 4.7%. The sequenced material came from PBMCs or T cells enriched from blood (not recorded which). Receptor source: a man aged 55 to 69 who had recovered from COVID-19.

This chain connects TRBV6-5 to TRBJ1-6; D unresolved. This CDR3 is 14 amino acids long. V was trimmed by 2 bases and J by 5 bases, leaving 7 bases between them. Germline loops: CDR1 MNHEY, CDR2 SVGAGI. The CDR3 DNA is TGTGCCAGCAGTTACGGAGGAGATAATTCACCCCTCCACTTT. As protein: CASSYGGDNSPLHF.

The chain carries TRBV28 and TRBJ2-4; 10 nucleotides agree with TRBD1. V gave up 3 bases and J gave up 8 bases; unmatched junction bases: 10. CDR1 and CDR2 (germline): MDHEN, SYDVKM. This CDR3 spans 16 amino acids. The chain's CDR3 is CASSFLRQGAMDIQYF. CDR3 nucleotide sequence: TGTGCCAGCAGTTTTTTGAGACAGGGGGCTATGGACATTCAGTACTTC. Full variable domain (outside the CDR3, taken from reference TRBV28 and TRBJ2-4): DVKVTQSSRYLVKRTGEKVFLECVQDMDHENMFWYRQDPGLGLRLIYFSYDVKMKEKGDIPEGYSVSREKKERFSLILESASTNQTSMYLCASSFLRQGAMDIQYFGAGTRLSVL.

The CDR3 coding sequence is TGCGCCAGCAGTCGGGGATTGACTAGCGGCTACAATGAGCAGTTCTTC. This gives the protein CASSRGLTSGYNEQFF. The chain links TRBV4-1 to TRBJ2-1; the match to TRBD2 covers 9 bases. The CDR3 length is 16 residues. V shed 6 bases and J 3 bases; nucleotides not matched to a gene: 9. Germline V gene data show CDR1 as MGHRA and CDR2 as YSYEKL.

The chain uses TRBV2 and TRBJ2-5; D uncertain. Germline assignment: CDR1 SNHLY and CDR2 FYNNEI. Trimming took off 6 bases at V and 2 bases at J, with 10 bases between the two ends. CDR3 length equals 13 residues. The CDR3 is CASRYSLQETQYF. In DNA form, the CDR3 reads TGTGCCAGCAGATACAGCTTACAAGAGACCCAGTACTTC.

V gene TRBV5-1 combines with J gene TRBJ1-4, with 10 nucleotides matching TRBD1. The CDR3 is 19 residues long. V gave up 4 bases and J gave up 8 bases; unmatched junction bases: 20. Germline-derived CDR1 and CDR2 are SGHRS and YFSETQ. The CDR3 DNA reads as TGCGCCAGCAGCCCGTCCGGGACAGGGGCCCCCTGGGCGATAGAAAAACTGTTTTTT. Encoded protein: CASSPSGTGAPWAIEKLFF.

The genes are TRBV5-4 and TRBJ1-4; D remains unclear. CDR1 SGHNT and CDR2 YYREEE come from the germline V gene (reference sequence). The CDR3 loop spans 14 amino acids. The V gene lost 0 bases and the J gene lost 8 bases, with 11 bases spanning the gap. The chain's CDR3 is CASSLDSGGEKLFF. The CDR3 nucleotides read TGTGCCAGCAGCTTGGATTCGGGAGGAGAAAAACTGTTTTTT.

This clone was picked up one time. The chain employs TRBV10-3 and TRBJ2-5, with D possibly being TRBD2 (5 bases). Germline V gives CDR1 ENHRY, CDR2 SYGVKD. There are 13 residues in the CDR3. V was pared by 4 bases and J by 5 bases, with 11 bases between. CDR3 in amino acids: CAISATPGETQYF. The DNA of the CDR3 is TGTGCCATCAGTGCGACCCCGGGGGAGACCCAGTACTTC.

The chain combines TRBV27 with TRBJ2-2; D remains unclear. This CDR3 has 14 residues. Germline-derived CDR1 and CDR2 are MNHEY and SMNVEV (reference sequence). The V gene lost 3 bases and the J gene lost 7 bases, with 12 bases spanning the gap. CDR3 in amino acids: CASSFGQALGELFF. In nucleotides, the CDR3 is TGTGCCAGCAGTTTTGGGCAGGCTCTCGGGGAGCTGTTTTTT.

The rearrangement joins TRBV11-2 to TRBJ2-3; 7 nucleotides agree with TRBD1. There are 13 residues in the CDR3. The V gene end was trimmed by 4 bases and the J gene end by 4 bases; junction bases not matched to a gene: 2. Germline V CDR1 and CDR2: SGHAT, FQNNGV. In nucleotides, the CDR3 is TGTGCCAGCAGCTGGGGACAGCCAGATACGCAGTATTTT. Translated, it gives CASSWGQPDTQYF.

The J gene is TRBJ1-1, the V gene TRBV7-2; D not certain. The V gene's germline CDR1 is SGHTA and CDR2 FQGNSA. The V end lost 3 bases, the J end lost 1 base, and 9 bases lay between the germline ends. CDR3 length: 14 amino acids. For the CDR3, the DNA is TGTGCCAGCAGCTTTAACAGTGGGAACACTGAAGCTTTCTTT. As protein: CASSFNSGNTEAFF.

The chain joins TRBV14 to TRBJ2-1, with TRBD2 matching 13 bases. CDR3 length: 19 residues. J lost 4 bases, V lost 3 bases, and 12 bases had no gene match. From germline, CDR1 is SGHDN and CDR2 FVKESK. CDR3 region: CASSHRSTSGRFRYNEQFF. In DNA form, the CDR3 reads TGTGCCAGCAGCCACCGATCGACTAGCGGGAGGTTTCGGTACAATGAGCAGTTCTTC.

This clone appeared a single time. This chain connects TRBV3-1 (or the pseudogene TRBV3-2) to TRBJ2-1, with TRBD2 matching over 11 bases. V shed 0 bases and J 4 bases; nucleotides not matched to a gene: 11. The CDR3 is 19 amino acids. Germline CDR1 reads LGHDT; CDR2 reads YNNKEL (reference sequence). Here the CDR3 reads CASSQDKLAGVLFYNEQFF. The CDR3 nucleotides are TGTGCCAGCAGCCAAGATAAACTAGCGGGGGTACTTTTTTACAATGAGCAGTTCTTC.

The chain couples TRBV11-2 to TRBJ1-3; D is unclear. V was shortened by 5 bases and J by 0 bases, with 11 bases between the two germline ends. In germline, CDR1 is SGHAT, CDR2 FQNNGV. CDR3 length: 15 amino acids. This CDR3 is CASSPTSDSGNTIYF. In DNA form, the CDR3 reads TGTGCCAGCAGCCCAACCAGCGACTCTGGAAACACCATATATTTT.

This chain joins TRBV28 and TRBJ2-1; 7 bases map to TRBD2. Germline CDR1 and CDR2: MDHEN and SYDVKM. The V segment lost 6 bases and the J segment 5 bases; nucleotides outside the gene matches: 10. This CDR3 is built from 15 residues. The CDR3 bases are TGTGCCAGCAGCTTGGGGGGGGAAGGGGACAATGAGCAGTTCTTC. Translation gives CASSLGGEGDNEQFF.

This sequence joins TRBV27 and TRBJ2-3; no reliable D call. Trimming pared 5 bases from V and 1 base from J, leaving 10 bases between. This CDR3 region has 14 residues. Per the germline V gene, CDR1 is MNHEY and CDR2 is SMNVEV (reference sequence). CDR3 amino acids: CASSTIIGTDTQYF. CDR3 nucleotides: TGTGCCAGCAGTACTATCATCGGCACAGATACGCAGTATTTT.

The V gene is TRBV15, the J gene TRBJ1-5; D perhaps matches TRBD1 (6 bases). With 0 bases removed from V and 0 bases from J, the gap between germline ends came to 9 bases. Germline values: CDR1 LNHNV, CDR2 YYDKDF (reference sequence). The CDR3 spans 16 residues. DNA of the CDR3: TGTGCCACCAGCAGAGACGACAGGACTAGCAATCAGCCCCAGCATTTT. Residues: CATSRDDRTSNQPQHF. Filled out from reference TRBV15 and TRBJ1-5, the complete variable domain reads DAMVIQNPRYQVTQFGKPVTLSCSQTLNHNVMYWYQQKSSQAPKLLFHYYDKDFNNEADTPDNFQSRRPNTSFCFLDIRSPGLGDTAMYLCATSRDDRTSNQPQHFGDGTRLSIL.

V gene TRBV19 combines with J gene TRBJ1-5, with 7 bases lining up with TRBD1. The germline V gene has CDR1 LNHDA and CDR2 SQIVND (reference sequence). Unmatched junction bases numbered 6, after V lost 1 base and J lost 0 bases. The CDR3 contains 17 residues. The CDR3 protein is CASSIGDRRYSNQPQHF. CDR3 bases: TGTGCCAGTAGTATAGGGGACAGACGTTATAGCAATCAGCCCCAGCATTTT.

V is TRBV30 and J is TRBJ2-1; 12 nucleotides match TRBD2. The CDR3 runs 15 residues. Germline CDR1 is GTSNPN and CDR2 is SVGIG (reference sequence). Trimming removed 2 bases from V and 4 bases from J; junction bases left unmatched: 3. CDR3 sequence: CAWSLGLAGYNEQFF. In DNA form, the CDR3 reads TGTGCCTGGAGTTTAGGACTAGCGGGATACAATGAGCAGTTCTTC.